A single sample is the source of the 20 T cell receptor beta chains below, sequenced in a study of PD-1 blockade in classical Hodgkin lymphoma. Sequenced by immunoSEQ multiplex PCR; TCRdb stores in-frame clones only, minus some. The repertoire holds some 100,000 clones, with roughly 92% as singletons. All trial patients relapsed after autologous stem cell transplantation. This specimen consisted of peripheral blood mononuclear cells (PBMCs), obtained at baseline. These receptors were obtained from a human donor with classical Hodgkin lymphoma.

CDR3 in DNA: TGTGCCAGCAGGCCGGGACAGGGGAGTGAAAAACTGTTTTTT. It translates to CASRPGQGSEKLFF. The chain uses TRBV27 and TRBJ1-4, with 10 bases matching TRBD1. Germline V CDR1 and CDR2: MNHEY, SMNVEV (reference sequence). V shed 6 bases and J 7 bases; nucleotides not matched to a gene: 5. This CDR3 contains 14 residues.

The chain joins TRBV6-5 to TRBJ1-1; D unresolved. Germline lookup yields CDR1 MNHEY and CDR2 SVGAGI. The V end was cut by 2 bases, the J end by 1 base, with 14 bases between. The CDR3 spans 16 residues. CDR3 sequence reads: CASSYIRKGKNTEAFF. The CDR3 DNA is TGTGCCAGCAGTTACATCAGGAAAGGAAAGAACACTGAAGCTTTCTTT.

The V gene is TRBV9, the J gene TRBJ2-1, with a possible D match to TRBD2 (5 bases). Trimming cost V 1 base and J 10 bases, with 9 bases left between them. The V gene's germline CDR1 is SGDLS and CDR2 YYNGEE. The length of the CDR3 is 12 residues. This CDR3 is CASSVTRWEQFF. DNA for the CDR3: TGTGCCAGCAGCGTAACTAGATGGGAGCAGTTCTTC. Full variable domain (outside the CDR3, taken from reference TRBV9 and TRBJ2-1): DSGVTQTPKHLITATGQRVTLRCSPRSGDLSVYWYQQSLDQGLQFLIQYYNGEERAKGNILERFSAQQFPDLHSELNLSSLELGDSALYFCASSVTRWEQFFGPGTRLTVL.

This clone turned up a few times. This chain connects TRBV5-1 to TRBJ1-1; perhaps TRBD1 as D (6 bases). V was trimmed by 1 base and J by 5 bases, leaving 12 bases between them. The CDR3 totals 14 residues. Per germline, CDR1 SGHRS and CDR2 YFSETQ. This chain's CDR3 is CASSLLQGVTEAFF. For the CDR3, the DNA is TGCGCCAGCAGCTTGTTACAGGGTGTGACTGAAGCTTTCTTT.

This chain uses TRBV29-1 with TRBJ2-1; 8 bases map to TRBD2. Trimming cost V 6 bases and J 4 bases; bases outside gene matches: 8. The length of the CDR3 is 14 residues. Germline V gene data show CDR1 as SQVTM and CDR2 as ANQGSEA. CDR3 sequence: CSVEREWGYNEQFF. The CDR3, as DNA: TGCAGCGTCGAGCGGGAGTGGGGGTACAATGAGCAGTTCTTC.

The chain couples TRBV5-1 to TRBJ2-7, with TRBD1 as a possible D gene (6 bases). The germline V gene encodes CDR1 SGHRS and CDR2 YFSETQ. This CDR3 is 16 amino acids long. V lost 1 base to trimming and J lost 12 bases, with 26 bases between them. CDR3 region: CASSLQVTRQGLLLYF. The CDR3 region has the DNA TGCGCCAGCAGCTTGCAGGTCACCCGGCAGGGGCTCTTGTTGTACTTC.

The rearrangement links TRBV6-1 to TRBJ2-3, with 7 bases identical to TRBD2. The CDR3 is 14 amino acids. Germline V gene data show CDR1 as MNHNS and CDR2 as SASEGT. Trimming took 11 bases from V and 4 from J; bases not matched to a gene: 12. Here the CDR3 DNA reads TGTGCCTGGCTGGTAGTGGGGGGGGCAGATACGCAGTATTTT. Amino acid sequence: CAWLVVGGADTQYF.

V and J are TRBV7-9 and TRBJ2-5, with 7 bases lining up with TRBD1. The CDR3 covers 18 residues. V was pared by 2 bases and J by 0 bases, with 12 bases of the junction left unmatched. Germline assignment: CDR1 SEHNR and CDR2 FQNEAQ (reference sequence). As DNA, the CDR3 is TGTGCCAGCAGCTTACAGAGCCCGGACAGGATCCACCAAGAGACCCAGTACTTC. It translates to CASSLQSPDRIHQETQYF.

The chain joins TRBV14 to TRBJ2-7, with 9 bases lining up with TRBD1. V shed 0 bases, J shed 0 bases, and the junction held 6 bases outside the gene matches. The CDR3 extends over 17 amino acids. Germline assignment: CDR1 SGHDN and CDR2 FVKESK. CDR3 in DNA: TGTGCCAGCAGCCAAGATAAGGACAGGGGTCCCTCCTACGAGCAGTACTTC. As protein: CASSQDKDRGPSYEQYF.

The CDR3 DNA is TGTGCCTGGAGCCCCGACCCGAACACTGAAGCTTTCTTT. It encodes CAWSPDPNTEAFF. The V call is TRBV30, the J call TRBJ1-1; D is uncertain. This CDR3 has 13 amino acids. Germline CDR1 GTSNPN, CDR2 SVGIG (reference sequence). V shed 3 bases and J shed 1 base, with 9 bases lying between them.

The chain uses TRBV6-1 and TRBJ1-2; TRBD1 agrees at 8 bases. The germline V gene encodes CDR1 MNHNS and CDR2 SASEGT. The V segment lost 6 bases and the J segment 8 bases; nucleotides outside the gene matches: 8. This CDR3 comprises 13 residues. The CDR3 DNA follows: TGTGCCAGCAGCCCCGAACAGGGGGGAGGCTACACCTTC. Its translation is CASSPEQGGGYTF.

This sequence joins TRBV5-1 and TRBJ2-5, with 7 bases identical to TRBD1. Germline CDR1 reads SGHRS; CDR2 reads YFSETQ. CDR3 length: 13 residues. Trimming took 6 bases from V and 2 from J; bases not matched to a gene: 4. CDR3 residues: CASTYRGQETQYF. Written as DNA, the CDR3 is TGCGCCAGCACGTACAGGGGACAAGAGACCCAGTACTTC. Full variable domain (rest looked up from reference TRBV5-1 and TRBJ2-5): KAGVTQTPRYLIKTRGQQVTLSCSPISGHRSVSWYQQTPGQGLQFLFEYFSETQRNKGNFPGRFSGRQFSNSRSEMNVSTLELGDSALYLCASTYRGQETQYFGPGTRLLVL.

This clone occurred once. The chain links TRBV28 to TRBJ2-7, with TRBD2 identical over 8 bases. The J segment lost 0 bases and the V segment lost 7 bases, leaving 11 bases of the junction unmatched. The CDR3 is made up of 16 amino acids. Germline assignment: CDR1 MDHEN and CDR2 SYDVKM. The CDR3 loop is CASTRGRGVFSYEQYF. DNA of the CDR3: TGTGCCAGCACCCGCGGGCGGGGGGTATTCTCCTACGAGCAGTACTTC.

The chain couples TRBV30 to TRBJ1-6; possibly TRBD1 for D (6 bases). CDR3 length: 17 residues. The germline CDR1 and CDR2 sequences are GTSNPN and SVGIG (reference sequence). Trimming cost V 0 bases and J 2 bases, with 14 bases left between them. Written as DNA, the CDR3 is TGTGCCTGGAGTGTAAGGACAGTATTCACCTATAATTCACCCCTCCACTTT. It translates to CAWSVRTVFTYNSPLHF.

This chain links TRBV29-1 with TRBJ2-7; D is ambiguous. The germline gives CDR1 SQVTM, CDR2 ANQGSEA. Deletions cut 3 bases from V and 6 bases from J, with 12 bases between. The CDR3 totals 12 residues. The CDR3 DNA is TGCAGCGTTGATTTGGATTCGGGCGAGCAGTACTTC. This encodes CSVDLDSGEQYF.

The chain employs TRBV7-2 and TRBJ2-2; a weak D match, TRBD2 (5 bases). CDR1 and CDR2 (germline): SGHTA, FQGNSA. Trimming cost V 2 bases and J 5 bases, with 12 bases left between them. The CDR3 runs to 15 residues. Written as DNA, the CDR3 is TGTGCCAGCAGCTTAAACGGAGGAGGTACCGGGGAGCTGTTTTTT. Translation: CASSLNGGGTGELFF.

V usage is TRBV5-6 and J usage is TRBJ2-5; D remains unclear. The CDR3 totals 13 residues. Trimming cost V 4 bases and J 1 base, with 8 bases left between them. CDR1 is SGHDT and CDR2 is YYEEEE in the germline V gene. CDR3 amino acids: CASSLSPQETQYF. The CDR3 nucleotides are TGTGCCAGCAGCCTCTCCCCCCAAGAGACCCAGTACTTC. Together with reference TRBV5-6 and TRBJ2-5, the CDR3 gives the full variable domain: DAGVTQSPTHLIKTRGQQVTLRCSPKSGHDTVSWYQQALGQGPQFIFQYYEEEERQRGNFPDRFSGHQFPNYSSELNVNALLLGDSALYLCASSLSPQETQYFGPGTRLLVL.

The chain links TRBV2 to TRBJ1-1; a possible D gene is TRBD1 (5 bases). The CDR3 extends over 14 amino acids. V shed 4 bases and J shed 5 bases, with 14 bases lying between them. Per germline, CDR1 SNHLY and CDR2 FYNNEI. The CDR3 spells CASSVSGGGTEAFF. The DNA for the CDR3 is TGTGCCAGCAGTGTGTCGGGGGGAGGGACTGAAGCTTTCTTT.

J is TRBJ2-6 and V is TRBV7-9; D is ambiguous. V lost 8 bases and J 0 bases, leaving 11 bases between the germline ends. This CDR3 contains 15 residues. Per germline, CDR1 SEHNR and CDR2 FQNEAQ (reference sequence). The CDR3 is CASCDGGSGANVLTF. CDR3 nucleotide sequence: TGTGCCAGCTGCGACGGTGGCTCTGGGGCCAACGTCCTGACTTTC.

This chain uses TRBV6-5 with TRBJ2-1, with D perhaps matching TRBD1 (6 bases). CDR3 length equals 14 residues. Germline V lookup: CDR1 MNHEY, CDR2 SVGAGI. The ends were cut back, 6 bases at V and 4 bases at J, with 13 bases in the middle. Here the CDR3 reads CASSKTDRYNEQFF. CDR3 nucleotide sequence: TGTGCCAGCAGCAAAACCGACAGGTACAATGAGCAGTTCTTC.